The sample holds a few counts of the clone carrying this T cell receptor (beta chain). The CDR3 extends over 12 amino acids. V lost 4 bases and J lost 5; bases outside the gene matches: 5. Germline V gene data show CDR1 as SQVTM and CDR2 as ANQGSEA. Researchers took lesional scalp punch biopsies and peripheral blood from people who were alopecia areata patients. This sample is part of a study of CD8+ T cells in alopecia areata. Extracted RNA was reverse transcribed, and the resulting cDNA served as sequencing template. TCRdb keeps only in-frame clones here, not all; method: immunoSEQ multiplex PCR. The table lists 150,000 or so clones, 49% of them singletons, with over 15% in the top ten.

The sequence was collected from a human donor with alopecia areata. The chain couples TRBV29-1 to TRBJ2-7, with 7 bases identical to TRBD1. The sequencing here drew on CD8+ T cells sorted from blood, taken at week 0. The CDR3 loop reads CSVVCDRDEQYF. The CDR3 bases are TGCAGCGTTGTGTGTGACAGGGACGAGCAGTACTTC.